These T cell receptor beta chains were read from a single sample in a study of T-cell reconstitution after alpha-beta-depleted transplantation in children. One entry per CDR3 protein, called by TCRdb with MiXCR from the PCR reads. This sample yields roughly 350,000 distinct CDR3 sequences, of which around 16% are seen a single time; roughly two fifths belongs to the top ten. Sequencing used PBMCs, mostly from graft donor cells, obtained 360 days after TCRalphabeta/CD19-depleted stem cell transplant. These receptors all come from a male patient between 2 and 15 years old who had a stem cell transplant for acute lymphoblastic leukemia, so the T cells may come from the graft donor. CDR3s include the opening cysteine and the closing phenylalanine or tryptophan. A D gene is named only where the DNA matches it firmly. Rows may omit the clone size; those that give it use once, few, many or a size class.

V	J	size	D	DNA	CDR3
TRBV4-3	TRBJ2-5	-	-	TGCGCCAGCAGCCAAGGTTTAGTAGGGGCTCAAGAGACCCAGTACTTC	CASSQGLVGAQETQYF
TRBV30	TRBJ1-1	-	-	TGTGCCTGGAGTCAGGCGAACACTGAAGCTTTCTTT	CAWSQANTEAFF
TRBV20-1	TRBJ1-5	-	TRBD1	TGCAGTGCAACCGGGACAGTTAGCAATCAGCCCCAGCATTTT	CSATGTVSNQPQHF
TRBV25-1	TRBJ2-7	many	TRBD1	TGTGCCAGCAGTGCATACAGGGGGCGAAATGAGCAGTACTTC	CASSAYRGRNEQYF
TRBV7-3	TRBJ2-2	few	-	TGTGCCACCGACTTAAGGGGCGGCTTGGGCACCGGGGAGCTGTTTTTT	CATDLRGGLGTGELFF
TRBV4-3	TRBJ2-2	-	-	TGCGCCAGCAGCCAAGGACAGGAGAACACCGGGGAGCTGTTTTTT	CASSQGQENTGELFF
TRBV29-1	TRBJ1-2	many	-	TGCAGCGTTGAAGATCCCAGTAACTATGGCTACACCTTC	CSVEDPSNYGYTF
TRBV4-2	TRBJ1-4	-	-	TGTGCCAGCAGCCAAGCCATGAAAGGGTTAGCTAATGAAAAACTGTTTTTT	CASSQAMKGLANEKLFF
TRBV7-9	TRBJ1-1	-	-	TGTGCCAGCAGCTTAGTAACCGAAAGGGTGCGGAACACTGAAGCTTTCTTT	CASSLVTERVRNTEAFF
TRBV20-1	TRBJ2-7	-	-	TGCAGTGCTAGCGCGGGACCCCTATCGGGGTACGAGCAGTACTTC	CSASAGPLSGYEQYF
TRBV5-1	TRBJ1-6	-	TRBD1	TGCGCCAGCAGCTGGGGACAGGGGAATTCACCCCTCCACTTT	CASSWGQGNSPLHF
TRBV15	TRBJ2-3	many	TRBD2	TGTGCCACCAGCAGAGGGTCGATGACTAGCGGATACACAGATACGCAGTATTTT	CATSRGSMTSGYTDTQYF
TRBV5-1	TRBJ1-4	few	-	TGCGCCAGCAGCCCCTGGCCTAATGGAAAACTGTTTTTT	CASSPWPNGKLFF
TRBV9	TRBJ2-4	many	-	TGTGCCAGCAGTGGACTAGCCAAAAACATTCAGTACTTC	CASSGLAKNIQYF
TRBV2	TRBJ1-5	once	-	TGTGCCAGCAGTGAAGACAGCAACAATCAGCCCCAGCATTTT	CASSEDSNNQPQHF
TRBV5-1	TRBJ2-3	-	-	TGCGCCAGCAGCCCTGACGGGGATACGCAGTATTTT	CASSPDGDTQYF
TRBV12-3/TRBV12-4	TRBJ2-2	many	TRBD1	TGTGCCAGCAGTTTCAGACAGGGGGCGCGCGGGGAGCTGTTTTTT	CASSFRQGARGELFF
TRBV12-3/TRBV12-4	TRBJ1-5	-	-	TGTGCCAGCAGTTTAATCGGGCCGGGAGGGAGTCAGCCCCAGCATTTT	CASSLIGPGGSQPQHF
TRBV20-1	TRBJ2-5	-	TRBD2	TGCAGTGCTATAAAACTAGCGGGGGCCCAAGAGACCCAGTACTTC	CSAIKLAGAQETQYF
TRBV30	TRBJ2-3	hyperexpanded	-	TGTGCCTGGAGTGTAGGACCAGATACGCAGTATTTT	CAWSVGPDTQYF
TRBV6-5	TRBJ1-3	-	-	TGTGCCAGCAGTTACTCGGGCGGTCCTGGAAACACCATATATTTT	CASSYSGGPGNTIYF
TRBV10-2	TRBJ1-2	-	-	TGCGCCAGCACCGACGGCTTCATCGGTTATGGCTACACCTTC	CASTDGFIGYGYTF
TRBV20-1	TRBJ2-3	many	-	TGCAGTGCTAGAGATTCTCACCGCACAGATACGCAGTATTTT	CSARDSHRTDTQYF
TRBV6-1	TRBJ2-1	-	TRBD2	TGTGCCAGCAGTCCGGGACTAACCGCATCCAATGAGCAGTTCTTC	CASSPGLTASNEQFF
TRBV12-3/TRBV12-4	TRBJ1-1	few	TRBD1	TGTGCCAGCAGTCCAGTGGGGACAGGGGTTGAAGCTTTCTTT	CASSPVGTGVEAFF
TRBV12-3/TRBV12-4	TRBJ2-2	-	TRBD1	TGTGCCAGCAGGGGACAGGCGGGTGGGGAGCTGTTTTTT	CASRGQAGGELFF
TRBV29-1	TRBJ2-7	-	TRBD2	TGCAGCGTTGCGCGTAGCGGGAGGTTCTACGAGCAGTACTTC	CSVARSGRFYEQYF
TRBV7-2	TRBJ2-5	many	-	TGTGCCAGCAGCCTCATGTACCAAGAGACCCAGTACTTC	CASSLMYQETQYF
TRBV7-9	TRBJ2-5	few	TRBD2	TGTGCCAGCAGCTTAGCGACTAGCGGGAGCGCTGGGGAGACCCAGTACTTC	CASSLATSGSAGETQYF
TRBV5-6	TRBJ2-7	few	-	TGTGCCAGCAGCCGGGAGATTACCACCTACGAGCAGTACTTC	CASSREITTYEQYF
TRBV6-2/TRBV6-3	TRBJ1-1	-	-	TGTGCCAGCAGTTACGTCCAAGGGAACACTGAAGCTTTCTTT	CASSYVQGNTEAFF
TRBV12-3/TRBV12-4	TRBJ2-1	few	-	TGTGCCAGCAGTAAGACTAGTGGTGAGCAGTTCTTC	CASSKTSGEQFF
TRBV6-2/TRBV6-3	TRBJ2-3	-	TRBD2	TGTGCCAGCAGTTACTCGGGGCTAGCGGGAGACCCGCAGTATTTT	CASSYSGLAGDPQYF
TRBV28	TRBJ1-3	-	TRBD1	TGTGCCAGCACCCATGACGGGACAGGGTGGATCACCATATATTTT	CASTHDGTGWITIYF